The next 31 T cell receptor beta chains were all read from a single sample in a study of tumor-infiltrating lymphocytes in oesophageal squamous cell carcinoma (dated by TCRdb to about 2016). The receptor library was made with PCR. Reads for this sample came from an Illumina HiSeq 2000. TCRdb's own reprocessing of the public reads used fastp at Q25 and MiXCR and kept productive beta chains. Every entry covers one CDR3 protein and lists the most common genes and DNA from its rows. The sample table records 15,000 to 20,000 distinct CDR3 sequences; about 46% of these occur just once. The ten largest make up around 24% of the sample. The sequenced sample was esophageal tumor tissue. The receptors were gathered from a male donor with esophageal squamous cell carcinoma.

By frequency in the sample, this clonotype is medium-sized. This chain joins TRBV6-1 and TRBJ2-3; D is unresolved. Germline V CDR1 and CDR2: MNHNS, SASEGT. The V gene lost 5 bases and the J gene lost 2 bases, with 2 bases spanning the gap. CDR3 size: 11 residues. CDR3 bases: TGTGCCAGCAGTATCACAGATACGCAGTATTTT. Protein: CASSITDTQYF.

This clonotype has at least ten counts. The chain is built from TRBV5-1 and TRBJ2-2; weak D call: TRBD2 (5 bases). The CDR3 spans 16 residues. V lost 2 bases and J lost 0, with 11 bases in between. Germline V CDR1 and CDR2: SGHRS, YFSETQ. CDR3 bases: TGCGCCAGCAGCTTCCTCCCCGGGACGAACACCGGGGAGCTGTTTTTT. Translated, it gives CASSFLPGTNTGELFF.

In this sample, this clonotype turned up many times. The chain couples TRBV7-2 to TRBJ1-5, with 11 positions matching TRBD1. V gave up 4 bases and J gave up 1 base; unmatched junction bases: 3. This CDR3 contains 16 residues. Germline V lookup: CDR1 SGHTA, CDR2 FQGNSA. The CDR3 sequence: CASSSRDRGSNQPQHF. CDR3 sequence (DNA): TGTGCCAGCAGCTCCCGGGACAGGGGGAGCAATCAGCCCCAGCATTTT. The full variable domain, with the rest looked up from reference TRBV7-2 and TRBJ1-5, is GAGVSQSPSNKVTEKGKDVELRCDPISGHTALYWYRQSLGQGLEFLIYFQGNSAPDKSGLPSDRFSAERTGGSVSTLTIQRTQQEDSAVYLCASSSRDRGSNQPQHFGDGTRLSIL.

This clonotype was observed once. This rearrangement joins TRBV7-3 to TRBJ2-2; D is ambiguous. V lost 2 bases and J 4 bases, leaving 8 bases between the germline ends. Germline-derived CDR1 and CDR2 are SGHTA and FQGTGA. The CDR3 contains 14 residues. This CDR3 reads CASSLFSGTGELFF. The CDR3 bases are TGTGCCAGCAGCTTATTCTCGGGCACCGGGGAGCTGTTTTTT.

The chain employs TRBV6-1 and TRBJ1-4; possibly TRBD1 for D (5 bases). V shed 6 bases and J shed 4 bases, with 9 bases lying between them. The CDR3 totals 13 residues. Germline V gene sequence: CDR1 MNHNS, CDR2 SASEGT. In DNA form, the CDR3 reads TGTGCCAGCAGAGGGGCCCTTAATGAAAAACTGTTTTTT. Its protein is CASRGALNEKLFF.

In this sample, this clonotype turned up once. V and J are TRBV7-6 and TRBJ2-5; D remains ambiguous. The tail of the sequence fits TRBJ2-4 better, so the J call may be wrong. This CDR3 comprises 12 residues. Germline CDR1 SGHVS, CDR2 FNYEAQ. CDR3 in DNA: TGTGCCAGTCAAGGGCCGGGAAACATTCAGTACTTC. It translates to CASQGPGNIQYF.

The chain joins TRBV25-1 to TRBJ2-3; TRBD2 is a possible D gene (6 bases). Germline CDR1 MGHDK, CDR2 SYGVNS. This CDR3 comprises 11 residues. Trimming left V 11 bases short and J 4 bases short, with 10 bases between. CDR3 DNA: TGTGCCTCCCGGAGGGCAGATACGCAGTATTTT. Translation gives CASRRADTQYF.

The J gene is TRBJ1-1, the V gene TRBV24-1, with 11 bases fitting TRBD1. The end of the DNA aligns better with TRBJ2-2, so the J call may be wrong. Germline V gene sequence: CDR1 KGHDR, CDR2 SFDVKD. CDR3 length: 15 residues. DNA for the CDR3: TGTGCCACCAGTGATTGGGACAGGGGGACCGGGGAGCTGTTTTTT. Amino acid sequence: CATSDWDRGTGELFF.

A word on this clonotype: The CDR3 ends on some other residue instead of the conserved phenylalanine or tryptophan, so this is likely a read error. The DNA is omitted, as the CDR3 cannot be located on it reliably, and the CDR3 follows TCRdb's listing. This rearrangement joins TRBV28 to TRBJ2-5; the table's D call TRBD1 went unverified against the DNA. Germline loops: CDR1 MDHEN, CDR2 SYDVKM. Ends included, the CDR3 has 17 residues. Here the CDR3 reads CASSKGGSTYNEQFFGA.

A few counts support this clonotype. V is TRBV7-9 and J is TRBJ2-5; 9 bases are a match to TRBD2. The CDR3 contains 14 residues. The germline V gene encodes CDR1 SEHNR and CDR2 FQNEAQ (reference sequence). V lost 5 bases to trimming and J lost 7 bases; unmatched junction nucleotides: 8. In nucleotides, the CDR3 is TGTGCCAGCAGCCCCGGGACTAGCCTAACGACCCAGTACTTC. Protein sequence: CASSPGTSLTTQYF.

This clonotype came up many times. This chain uses TRBV7-8 with TRBJ1-2; 11 nucleotides agree with TRBD1. The CDR3 contains 15 residues. With 1 base clipped from V and 7 bases from J, the junction kept 5 bases outside the gene matches. Germline V gene data show CDR1 as SGHVS and CDR2 as FQNEAQ. Written as DNA, the CDR3 is TGTGCCAGCAGCTTAGACGGACAGGGGGCAGGTGGCTACACCTTC. Amino acids: CASSLDGQGAGGYTF.

V and J are TRBV7-8 and TRBJ2-1; tentative D call: TRBD1 (5 bases). The DNA end favors TRBJ2-7, so the J call may be wrong. CDR3 length: 15 amino acids. CDR1 is SGHVS and CDR2 is FQNEAQ in the germline V gene. DNA for the CDR3: TGTGCCAGCACCATTCGGCAGGGTCCCACCTACGAGCAGTACTTC. It yields the protein CASTIRQGPTYEQYF.

V and J are TRBV11-2 and TRBJ1-5, with D possibly TRBD1 on 6 matching bases. The CDR3 sequence is 15 residues long. Germline V lookup: CDR1 SGHAT, CDR2 FQNNGV. Trimming left V 0 bases short and J 7 bases short, with 13 bases between. CDR3 DNA: TGTGCCAGCAGCTTAGATCAGGGGCTGGAGCAGCCCCAGCATTTT. Translated: CASSLDQGLEQPQHF.

The V and J genes are TRBV7-8 and TRBJ1-3; TRBD1 might be the D (5 bases). The CDR3 is 17 amino acids. The germline V gene has CDR1 SGHVS and CDR2 FQNEAQ. Trimming pared 4 bases from V and 0 bases from J, leaving 16 bases between. The CDR3: CASSSRPTQDSGNTIYF. CDR3 nucleotides: TGTGCCAGCAGCTCCCGTCCCACACAGGACTCTGGAAACACCATATATTTT.

In DNA form, the CDR3 reads TGTGCCAGCAGCCCCGGGGGGGCCAAGGAGCAGTTCTTC. This translates into CASSPGGAKEQFF. The J gene is TRBJ2-1, the V gene TRBV11-3; 8 bases align to TRBD2. This CDR3 is built from 13 residues. The V gene's germline CDR1 is SGHNT and CDR2 YENEEA. The V and J ends lost 5 bases and 10 bases, in that order; junction bases with no gene match: 7.

This clonotype was picked up a small number of times. The chain combines TRBV7-2 with TRBJ2-3; 9 positions match TRBD1. V was clipped by 4 bases and J by 5 bases; unmatched bases: 7. The CDR3 runs 15 residues. Germline CDR1 and CDR2: SGHTA and FQGNSA. The chain's CDR3 is CASSSGQGRVDTQYF. The CDR3 DNA reads as TGTGCCAGCAGCTCGGGACAGGGAAGGGTAGATACGCAGTATTTT.

This clonotype was observed at least ten times. The J gene is TRBJ1-1, the V gene TRBV4-3, with D uncertain. The germline CDR1 and CDR2 sequences are LGHNA and YSLEER. The CDR3 sequence is 15 residues long. Trimming took off 0 bases at V and 6 bases at J, with 14 bases between the two ends. DNA of the CDR3: TGCGCCAGCAGCCAAGATCTGAATGGAGATCCTGAAGCTTTCTTT. Amino acids: CASSQDLNGDPEAFF.

This clonotype was observed a few times. The chain carries TRBV7-8 and TRBJ2-3; 8 nucleotides match TRBD1. The ends lost 5 bases at V and 7 bases at J; junction bases unmatched: 5. CDR1 is SGHVS, CDR2 FQNEAQ, per germline. The CDR3 runs to 13 residues. As DNA, the CDR3 is TGTGCCAGCAGCGCGGACAGGGAATATACGCAGTATTTT. It codes for CASSADREYTQYF.

The chain employs TRBV12-3 or TRBV12-4 and TRBJ2-1, with no clear D. The last part of the DNA fits TRBJ2-7 better; the J call may be wrong. This CDR3 comprises 10 residues. The CDR3, as DNA: TGTGCCAGCCGTTACGCCGAGCAGTACTTC. Its protein is CASRYAEQYF.

V usage is TRBV25-1 and J usage is TRBJ2-3; D possibly corresponds to TRBD2 (6 bases). The J call may be mistaken, given a closer DNA end match to TRBJ2-1. In germline, CDR1 is MGHDK, CDR2 SYGVNS. CDR3 length: 11 residues. DNA for the CDR3: TGTGCCAGCAGTGCGGGGGTTAAGCAGTTCTTC. This translates into CASSAGVKQFF.

This clonotype occurred once. The genes are TRBV7-3 and TRBJ2-7; 14 nucleotides align to TRBD2. V lost 8 bases and J lost 2; bases outside the gene matches: 5. There are 15 residues in the CDR3. Germline CDR1 and CDR2: SGHTA and FQGTGA. The CDR3 DNA follows: TGTGCCAGCGAACAGGGACTAGCGGGAGCCTACGAGCAGTACTTC. Amino acids: CASEQGLAGAYEQYF.

The V gene is TRBV24-1, the J gene TRBJ2-5, with 7 bases fitting TRBD1. The V gene end was trimmed by 3 bases and the J gene end by 7 bases; junction bases not matched to a gene: 7. The CDR3 totals 14 residues. Germline CDR1 is KGHDR and CDR2 is SFDVKD. In nucleotides, the CDR3 is TGTGCCACCAGTGATCCTGGGACAGAGGGGACCCAGTACTTC. It specifies CATSDPGTEGTQYF.

As for this clonotype: Here the CDR3 omits its conserved ending phenylalanine or tryptophan, so a read error is the likely source. The limits of the CDR3 on the DNA are not certain, so only TCRdb's listed CDR3 is given. The chain is built from TRBV7-2 and TRBJ2-6; TRBD2, as called in the table, went unchecked against the DNA. Including both end residues, the CDR3 is 18 amino acids long. CDR1 and CDR2 from the germline V gene are SGHTA and FQGNSA. The CDR3 is CASSLGAGVRSYEQYFGA.

For this clonotype: A read error may be the cause here, since a much bigger clone is one base away. This chain uses TRBV18 with TRBJ2-7, with 10 bases lining up with TRBD1. Judging by the DNA end, TRBJ2-1 fits better; the J call may be wrong. CDR3 length: 14 amino acids. Germline CDR1 and CDR2: KGHSH and LQKENI. In nucleotides, the CDR3 is TGTGCCAGCTCACCGGACAGGGGGTCCTACGAGCAGTTCTTC. Protein: CASSPDRGSYEQFF.

J is TRBJ1-1 and V is TRBV20-1, with unresolved D. V was shortened by 3 bases and J by 8 bases, with 13 bases between the two germline ends. Germline V lookup: CDR1 DFQATT, CDR2 SNEGSKA (reference sequence). There are 12 residues in the CDR3. DNA of the CDR3: TGCAGTGCTAGTGAACAGTATGAAGAAGCTTTCTTT. Protein product: CSASEQYEEAFF.

V usage is TRBV7-6 and J usage is TRBJ1-1; no firm D call. V was shortened by 8 bases and J by 3 bases, with 7 bases between the two germline ends. Germline V lookup: CDR1 SGHVS, CDR2 FNYEAQ. The CDR3 contains 11 residues. DNA of the CDR3: TGTGCCAGCGGCAGTTACACTGAAGCTTTCTTT. Translated: CASGSYTEAFF. Full variable domain (rest looked up from reference TRBV7-6 and TRBJ1-1): GAGVSQSPRYKVTKRGQDVALRCDPISGHVSLYWYRQALGQGPEFLTYFNYEAQQDKSGLPNDRFSAERPEGSISTLTIQRTEQRDSAMYRCASGSYTEAFFGQGTRLTVV.

Within the sample, this clonotype is medium-sized. The chain uses TRBV6-6 and TRBJ2-5; D not resolved. This CDR3 spans 14 amino acids. The V gene lost 2 bases and the J gene lost 4 bases, with 11 bases spanning the gap. Germline values: CDR1 MNHNY, CDR2 SVGAGI (reference sequence). The CDR3 loop is CASSYNEDLETQYF. CDR3 DNA: TGTGCCAGCAGTTACAACGAGGATTTAGAGACCCAGTACTTC.

This clonotype is labeled medium-sized. The V call is TRBV7-9, the J call TRBJ2-1; 11 bases align to TRBD2. Germline-derived CDR1 and CDR2 are SEHNR and FQNEAQ (reference sequence). V shed 4 bases and J 4 bases; nucleotides not matched to a gene: 9. The CDR3 runs to 17 residues. The CDR3 nucleotides are TGTGCCAGCAGCTCCCTGGGGCTAGCGGGAGGTTACAATGAGCAGTTCTTC. Protein sequence: CASSSLGLAGGYNEQFF.

This clonotype has more than one count but fewer than ten. The chain has TRBV6-5 and TRBJ2-1; D remains unclear. Germline CDR1 reads MNHEY; CDR2 reads SVGAGI. Trimming pared 5 bases from V and 4 bases from J, leaving 9 bases between. CDR3 length equals 13 residues. CDR3 DNA sequence: TGTGCCAGCAGTGACGGCGATTACAATGAGCAGTTCTTC. Translating it yields CASSDGDYNEQFF.

The J gene is TRBJ1-1, the V gene TRBV9; D is ambiguous. Trimming stripped 3 bases from V and 2 bases from J, with 5 bases between. This CDR3 region has 12 residues. CDR1 is SGDLS and CDR2 is YYNGEE in the germline V gene. CDR3 region: CASSGGNTEAFF. In nucleotides, the CDR3 is TGTGCCAGCAGCGGGGGTAACACTGAAGCTTTCTTT.

The CDR3 reads CASSLTLAVSYNEQFF. CDR3 nucleotides: TGTGCCAGCAGCTTAACGTTGGCGGTCTCCTACAATGAGCAGTTCTTC. V usage is TRBV7-3 and J usage is TRBJ2-7, with D hard to call. The DNA end lines up better with TRBJ2-1; the J call may be wrong. From germline, CDR1 is SGHTA and CDR2 FQGTGA. This CDR3 comprises 16 residues.